This T cell receptor (beta chain) appears in the sequencing data of a study of T cells in tuberculosis. Study-wide context: T cells were selected with CD1B tetramers loaded with glucose monomycolate.

At study entry, adolescents had tuberculin skin tests and IGRA screening. Profiled with immunoSEQ multiplex PCR; TCRdb holds only in-frame clones, not every one. This table has about 30,000 clones, roughly 94% appearing once. Germline assignment: CDR1 MNHEY and CDR2 SVGAGI. Trimming stripped 6 bases from V and 7 bases from J, with 15 bases between. This CDR3 is 13 amino acids long. This clonotype was sampled from a donor aged 10 to 29 with latent tuberculosis or without tuberculosis infection. Material for sequencing was PBMCs. This chain uses TRBV6-5 with TRBJ1-1, with a weak D call TRBD1 (6 bases). CDR3 residues: CASSRDNLFEAFF. In DNA form, the CDR3 reads TGTGCCAGCAGCAGGGACAACTTATTTGAAGCTTTCTTT.